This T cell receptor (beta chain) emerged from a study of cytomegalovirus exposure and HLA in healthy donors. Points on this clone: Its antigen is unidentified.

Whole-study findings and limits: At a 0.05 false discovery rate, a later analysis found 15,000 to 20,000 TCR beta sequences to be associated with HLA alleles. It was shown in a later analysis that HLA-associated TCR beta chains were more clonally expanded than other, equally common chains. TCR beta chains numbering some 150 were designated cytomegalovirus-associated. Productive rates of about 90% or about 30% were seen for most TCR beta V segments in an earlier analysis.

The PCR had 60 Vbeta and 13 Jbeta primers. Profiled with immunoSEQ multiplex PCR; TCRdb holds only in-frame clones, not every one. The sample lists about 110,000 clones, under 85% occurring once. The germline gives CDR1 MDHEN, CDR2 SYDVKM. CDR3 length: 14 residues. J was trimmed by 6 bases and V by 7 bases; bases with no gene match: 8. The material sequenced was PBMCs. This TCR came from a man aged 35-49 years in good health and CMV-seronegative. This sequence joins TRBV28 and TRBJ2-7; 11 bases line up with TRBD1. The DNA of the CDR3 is TGTGCCAGCACCCGGACAGGGGGCTTGGGCGAGCAGTACTTC. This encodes CASTRTGGLGEQYF.